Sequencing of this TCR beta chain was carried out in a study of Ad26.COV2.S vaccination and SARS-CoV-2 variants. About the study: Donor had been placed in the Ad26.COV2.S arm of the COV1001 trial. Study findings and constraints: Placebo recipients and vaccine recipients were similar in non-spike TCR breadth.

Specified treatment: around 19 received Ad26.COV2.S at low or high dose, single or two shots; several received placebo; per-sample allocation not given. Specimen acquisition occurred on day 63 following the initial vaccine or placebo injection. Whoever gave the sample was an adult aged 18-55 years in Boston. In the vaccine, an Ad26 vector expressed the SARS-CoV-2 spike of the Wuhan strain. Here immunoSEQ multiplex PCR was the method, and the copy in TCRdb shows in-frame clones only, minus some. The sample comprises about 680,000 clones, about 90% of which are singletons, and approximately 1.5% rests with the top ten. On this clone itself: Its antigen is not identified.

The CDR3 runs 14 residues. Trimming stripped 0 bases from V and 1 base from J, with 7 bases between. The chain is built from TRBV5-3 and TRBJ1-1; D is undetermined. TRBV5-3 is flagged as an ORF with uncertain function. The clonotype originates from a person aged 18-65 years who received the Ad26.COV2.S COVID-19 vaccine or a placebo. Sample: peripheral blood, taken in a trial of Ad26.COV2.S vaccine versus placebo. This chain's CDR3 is CARSLATENTEAFF. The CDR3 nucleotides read TGTGCCAGAAGCTTGGCCACAGAGAACACTGAAGCTTTCTTT.